This T cell receptor (beta chain) was observed in a study of cytomegalovirus exposure and HLA in healthy donors. PCR was performed using 60 Vbeta and 13 Jbeta primers. Some clones are missing from TCRdb's copy, which holds only in-frame ones; the method was immunoSEQ multiplex PCR. In the table there are 100,000 or so clones, approximately 70% of which are singletons. The specimen was PBMCs. The origin of this receptor is a woman younger than 35 in good health and CMV-seropositive.

The CDR3 bases are TGTGCCAGCTCACCATTCCCTAGCGGGAGCTACGAGCAGTACTTC. It is translated as CASSPFPSGSYEQYF. The rearrangement links TRBV18 to TRBJ2-7; 10 nucleotides line up with TRBD2. With V trimmed by 2 bases and J by 3 bases, 4 bases remained unmatched. This CDR3 is built from 15 residues. CDR1 and CDR2 from the germline V gene are KGHSH and LQKENI.